The 14 T cell receptor beta chains given below trace back to one sample, sequenced in a study of OX40 agonist ivuxolimab in advanced cancers. Library construction relied on the immunoSEQ multiplex PCR assay. Held by TCRdb, this immuneACCESS table contains in-frame sequences only and omits some clones. Under half of the omission traces to an unresolved V gene where checked; the cause of the rest is unknown. Counted in this sample were 90,000 or so clones; around 87% of them appeared once. The ten biggest clones cover roughly 4.5% of the sample. The sample consisted of CD4+ or CD8+ T cells sorted from blood, taken in a trial of the OX40 agonist ivuxolimab. These receptor sequences come from an adult with an advanced solid tumor such as melanoma, head and neck, liver or kidney cancer.

Worth noting for this clone: The germline gene is not matched at one end of the junction; a read error may be the cause. J is TRBJ1-1 and V is TRBV6-1; D remains unclear. The CDR3 has 13 residues. Germline CDR1 MNHNS, CDR2 SASEGT. The CDR3 region has the DNA TGTGCCAGCAGTCAAGCTGGGTGGGTTGAAGCTTTCTTT. Translated: CASSQAGWVEAFF.

The V gene is TRBV20-1, the J gene TRBJ2-1; D gene ambiguous. Germline V gene sequence: CDR1 DFQATT, CDR2 SNEGSKA (reference sequence). The CDR3 extends over 11 amino acids. Trimming shortened V by 6 bases and J by 5 bases, and 8 bases separated the two germline ends. The CDR3 protein is CSANPHNEQFF. CDR3 DNA sequence: TGCAGTGCCAATCCCCACAATGAGCAGTTCTTC.

CDR3 DNA: TGCGCCAGCAGCCAAGATCAAGGGGGGCTTGGCTATGGCTACACCTTC. Protein product: CASSQDQGGLGYGYTF. This rearrangement joins TRBV4-1 to TRBJ1-2; maybe TRBD1 (6 bases). V was trimmed by 0 bases and J by 4 bases, leaving 15 bases between them. The CDR3 has 16 residues. The germline gives CDR1 MGHRA, CDR2 YSYEKL.

This chain links TRBV2 with TRBJ2-3; 7 bases are shared with TRBD2. Germline V lookup: CDR1 SNHLY, CDR2 FYNNEI. The CDR3 sequence is 14 residues long. V lost 4 bases, J lost 4 bases, and 5 bases stayed unmatched. CDR3 amino acids: CASSVAGVPDTQYF. The DNA for the CDR3 is TGTGCCAGCAGTGTCGCGGGAGTCCCAGATACGCAGTATTTT.

This sequence joins TRBV6-5 and TRBJ1-2; 7 bases are shared with TRBD1. Germline lookup yields CDR1 MNHEY and CDR2 SVGAGI. V shed 5 bases, J shed 8 bases, and the junction held 5 bases outside the gene matches. The CDR3 is 12 amino acids. CDR3 in DNA: TGTGCCAGCAGTACACCCAGGGGGGGCTACACCTTC. Translating it yields CASSTPRGGYTF.

The V and J genes are TRBV11-3 and TRBJ2-2, with D perhaps TRBD1 or TRBD2 (6 bases each). Trimming took off 5 bases at V and 5 bases at J, with 18 bases between the two ends. The CDR3 sequence is 16 residues long. Germline assignment: CDR1 SGHNT and CDR2 YENEEA. CDR3: CASSKGDMGGTGELFF. The CDR3 nucleotides read TGTGCCAGCAGCAAAGGGGACATGGGAGGTACCGGGGAGCTGTTTTTT.

The V and J genes are TRBV30 and TRBJ2-7, with a weak D call TRBD2 (6 bases). Per the germline V gene, CDR1 is GTSNPN and CDR2 is SVGIG (reference sequence). Between the trimmed V and J ends, which lost 2 bases and 7 bases, there was a span of 18 bases. CDR3 size: 14 residues. CDR3 DNA: TGTGCCTGGAGTACCGGGGACCCGGGGGTTGAGCAGTACGTC. Protein product: CAWSTGDPGVEQYV.

Here the CDR3 DNA reads TGTGCCAGCAGCTTAACGGGGGGACAATCCTACGAGCAGTACTTC. Translation: CASSLTGGQSYEQYF. V is TRBV7-3 and J is TRBJ2-7; the D call may be TRBD1 or TRBD2 (6 bases each). The CDR3 has 15 residues. V dropped 0 bases and J dropped 1 base, with 10 bases sitting between them. CDR1 and CDR2 (germline): SGHTA, FQGTGA.

The chain carries TRBV6-5 and TRBJ1-4, with no clear D. The V end was cut by 2 bases, the J end by 8 bases, with 15 bases between. The germline V gene encodes CDR1 MNHEY and CDR2 SVGAGI. The CDR3 runs 15 residues. The CDR3 DNA reads TGTGCCAGCAGTTACGGTCGCGGGGTGGGGGAAAAACTGTTTTTT. Encoded protein: CASSYGRGVGEKLFF.

The chain combines TRBV5-1 with TRBJ2-1, with TRBD2 matching 10 bases. CDR1 is SGHRS and CDR2 is YFSETQ in the germline V gene. CDR3 length: 14 amino acids. Trimming at V came to 0 bases and at J to 8 bases, leaving 2 bases not matched to a gene. The chain's CDR3 is CASSLGLAGHEQFF. The DNA of the CDR3 is TGCGCCAGCAGCTTGGGACTAGCGGGCCATGAGCAGTTCTTC.

V and J are TRBV21-1 and TRBJ2-2. TRBV21-1 is designated a pseudogene. CDR3 length: 13 amino acids. The DNA of the CDR3 is TGTGCCAGCAGCAAAGAGGACACCGGGGAGCTGTTTTTT. Amino acids: CASSKEDTGELFF.

Only one count was recorded for this clone. The chain carries TRBV7-8 and TRBJ1-4; 8 bases align to TRBD1. Germline CDR1 SGHVS, CDR2 FQNEAQ. Trimming removed 2 bases from V and 5 bases from J; junction bases left unmatched: 4. The CDR3 totals 15 residues. The CDR3 DNA sequence: TGTGCCAGCAGCTTATACCAGGGGGCGAATGAAAAACTGTTTTTT. Its protein product is CASSLYQGANEKLFF. The full variable domain, with the rest looked up from reference TRBV7-8 and TRBJ1-4, is GAGVSQSPRYKVAKRGQDVALRCDPISGHVSLFWYQQALGQGPEFLTYFQNEAQLDKSGLPSDRFFAERPEGSVSTLKIQRTQQEDSAVYLCASSLYQGANEKLFFGSGTQLSVL.

This clone was detected ten times or more. The chain carries TRBV7-3 and TRBJ2-5, with 8 bases fitting TRBD2. Germline V CDR1 and CDR2: SGHTA, FQGTGA. CDR3 size: 15 residues. V lost 5 bases to trimming and J lost 1 base; unmatched junction nucleotides: 6. CDR3 amino acids: CASSASTSGQETQYF. The CDR3 nucleotides read TGTGCCAGCAGCGCCAGTACTAGCGGCCAAGAGACCCAGTACTTC.

The chain recombines TRBV7-9 with TRBJ1-2; unclear D gene. Trimming removed 6 bases at V and 8 bases at J, with 13 bases between. The germline V gene encodes CDR1 SEHNR and CDR2 FQNEAQ (reference sequence). This CDR3 has 12 amino acids. CDR3 coding DNA: TGTGCCAGCAGACCTCTCGAGGGAGGCTACACCTTC. Translating it yields CASRPLEGGYTF.